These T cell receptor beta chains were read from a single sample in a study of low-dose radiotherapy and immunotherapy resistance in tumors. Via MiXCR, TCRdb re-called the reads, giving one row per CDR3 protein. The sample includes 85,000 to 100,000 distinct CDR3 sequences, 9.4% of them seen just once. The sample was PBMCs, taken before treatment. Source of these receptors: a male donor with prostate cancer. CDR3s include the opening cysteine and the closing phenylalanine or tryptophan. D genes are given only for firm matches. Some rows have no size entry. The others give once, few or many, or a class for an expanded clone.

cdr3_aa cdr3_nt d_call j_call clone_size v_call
CASSYAVVGGKLFF TGTGCCAGCAGCTACGCGGTTGTCGGGGGAAAACTGTTTTTT . TRBJ1-4 many TRBV6-2/TRBV6-3
CASSFSGGTDTQYF TGTGCCAGTAGTTTTTCAGGGGGCACAGATACGCAGTATTTT . TRBJ2-3 many TRBV19
CASSQTDEQFF TGTGCCAGCAGCCAAACTGATGAGCAGTTCTTC . TRBJ2-1 many TRBV3-1
CASSEAWLAGANEQFF TGTGCCAGCAGTGAAGCGTGGCTAGCGGGGGCCAATGAGCAGTTCTTC TRBD2 TRBJ2-1 many TRBV6-1
CASSYYVDSPLHF TGTGCCAGCAGTTACTATGTGGACTCACCCCTCCACTTT . TRBJ1-6 many TRBV6-2/TRBV6-3
CASSMGGGAYEQYF TGTGCCAGTAGTATGGGGGGAGGAGCCTACGAGCAGTACTTC . TRBJ2-7 many TRBV19
CASTSTPKTYGYTF TGTGCCAGCACCTCGACCCCTAAGACCTATGGCTACACCTTC . TRBJ1-2 many TRBV6-6
CASSSIGGTEAFF TGTGCCAGCAGCTCGATCGGAGGGACTGAAGCTTTCTTT . TRBJ1-1 many TRBV7-8
CASSFRDSVTGELFF TGTGCCAGCAGCTTTAGAGACTCGGTCACCGGGGAGCTGTTTTTT . TRBJ2-2 many TRBV7-9
CRAGTGNTGELFF TGCAGGGCCGGGACAGGGAACACCGGGGAGCTGTTTTTT TRBD1 TRBJ2-2 many TRBV20-1
CASSPASGRADTQYF TGTGCCAGCTCACCAGCTAGCGGGAGGGCAGATACGCAGTATTTT TRBD2 TRBJ2-3 few TRBV18
CASSRREGLAGIRGSYEQYF TGTGCCAGCAGCCGTCGGGAAGGACTAGCGGGAATTAGAGGGTCCTACGAGCAGTACTTC TRBD2 TRBJ2-7 many TRBV6-6
CSASRDWEWGQYF TGCAGTGCTAGCCGGGACTGGGAGTGGGGGCAGTATTTT . TRBJ2-3 many TRBV20-1
CASTLSGTQNTGELFF TGTGCCAGCACTCTTAGCGGGACCCAGAACACCGGGGAGCTGTTTTTT TRBD2 TRBJ2-2 many TRBV7-9
CASSQEGWSGELFF TGCGCCAGCAGCCAAGAGGGGTGGTCAGGGGAGCTGTTTTTT . TRBJ2-2 many TRBV4-3
CASSFISGADTQYF TGTGCCAGCAGTTTCATCTCAGGGGCAGATACGCAGTATTTT . TRBJ2-3 many TRBV28
CASSLFTGKYEQYF TGTGCCAGCAGCTTGTTCACAGGGAAGTACGAGCAGTACTTC . TRBJ2-7 many TRBV5-4
CASSSNFRYGGRGDTQYF TGTGCCAGCAGTTCCAATTTTCGGTACGGGGGCCGGGGAGATACGCAGTATTTT . TRBJ2-3 many TRBV6-6
CASRSGTGGNEQFF TGTGCCAGCAGATCCGGGACAGGGGGCAATGAGCAGTTCTTC TRBD1 TRBJ2-1 many TRBV6-6
CAFQGAISYGYTF TGTGCGTTTCAGGGGGCCATCAGCTATGGCTACACCTTC TRBD1 TRBJ1-2 many TRBV30
CASTPAEGGWAYEQYF TGTGCCAGCACCCCTGCCGAGGGCGGGTGGGCCTACGAGCAGTACTTC . TRBJ2-7 many TRBV2
CASRGTGPGELFF TGTGCCAGCAGGGGGACAGGGCCCGGGGAGCTGTTTTTT TRBD1 TRBJ2-2 many TRBV6-1
CSSSSRQSYEQYF TGTTCCAGCAGCTCCCGACAGTCCTACGAGCAGTACTTC . TRBJ2-7 many TRBV7-9
CASSFDGELFF TGTGCCAGCAGTTTTGACGGGGAGCTGTTTTTT . TRBJ2-2 many TRBV12-3/TRBV12-4
CASSKASADYGYTF TGTGCCAGCAGCAAAGCCTCCGCCGACTATGGCTACACCTTC . TRBJ1-2 many TRBV2
CASSFVQGQPQHF TGTGCCAGCAGTTTTGTTCAGGGACAGCCCCAGCATTTT . TRBJ1-5 many TRBV12-3/TRBV12-4
CSVVSGSYEQYF TGCAGCGTTGTGTCTGGATCGTACGAGCAGTACTTC . TRBJ2-7 . TRBV29-1
CASSLAGGSYEQYF TGTGCCAGCAGCTTAGCCGGGGGATCCTACGAGCAGTACTTC . TRBJ2-7 many TRBV7-2
CATEGSGNEQFF TGTGCCACGGAGGGATCGGGCAATGAGCAGTTCTTC . TRBJ2-1 many TRBV3-1
CASSYGGLAVSDRFF TGTGCCAGCAGTTATGGGGGACTAGCCGTATCGGATCGGTTCTTC TRBD2 TRBJ2-1 many TRBV6-5
CASSVSGYNSPLHF TGTGCCAGCAGCGTCTCGGGTTATAATTCACCCCTCCACTTT . TRBJ1-6 . TRBV7-8
CASSLRLADSYNEQFF TGTGCCAGCAGCTTACGGCTAGCGGACTCCTACAATGAGCAGTTCTTC TRBD2 TRBJ2-1 many TRBV11-2
CASRRINEQYF TGTGCCAGCCGCCGGATTAACGAGCAGTACTTC . TRBJ2-7 many TRBV6-2/TRBV6-3
CASSLGLAGLGNEQFF TGTGCCAGCAGCTTAGGACTAGCGGGATTGGGCAATGAGCAGTTCTTC TRBD2 TRBJ2-1 many TRBV7-6
CASSYSGTRKEQFF TGTGCCAGCAGTTACAGCGGGACCCGGAAGGAGCAGTTCTTC TRBD2 TRBJ2-1 many TRBV6-2/TRBV6-3
CSASMGLALGYEQYF TGCAGTGCTAGTATGGGACTAGCGTTAGGCTACGAGCAGTACTTC TRBD2 TRBJ2-7 many TRBV20-1
CASSRPYPGGNQPQHF TGTGCCAGCAGCCGGCCGTACCCCGGAGGCAATCAGCCCCAGCATTTT . TRBJ1-5 many TRBV28
CSVESRRARNEQFF TGCAGCGTTGAGTCGAGGAGGGCCAGAAATGAGCAGTTCTTC . TRBJ2-1 many TRBV29-1
CSARDSGQAARGFYNEQFF TGCAGTGCTAGAGATTCGGGACAGGCGGCTAGAGGGTTCTACAATGAGCAGTTCTTC TRBD1 TRBJ2-1 many TRBV20-1
CASSYWSNQPQHF TGTGCCAGCAGTTATTGGTCGAATCAGCCCCAGCATTTT . TRBJ1-5 many TRBV6-2/TRBV6-3
CSARDGGTVRLNEQYF TGCAGTGCTAGAGATGGGGGGACGGTCAGGCTAAACGAGCAGTACTTC . TRBJ2-7 many TRBV20-1
CSAFGLVGNEQFF TGCAGTGCCTTCGGACTAGTTGGCAATGAGCAGTTCTTC TRBD2 TRBJ2-1 many TRBV20-1